The present T cell receptor (beta chain) was sequenced within a study of T cells expressing NK-cell markers. The length of the CDR3 is 15 residues. The germline CDR1 and CDR2 sequences are KGHDR and SFDVKD. TCRdb reprocessed the 5' RACE reads and reports one entry per CDR3 protein, with no DNA. The table lists approximately 380,000 distinct CDR3 sequences. The TCR sequence derives from a man aged 18-69 years in good health. This chain links TRBV24-1 with TRBJ2-2; TCRdb proposes TRBD1, but this gene call is untestable without DNA. Sample: blood T cells: a sorted CD56 or NKG2C T cell subset, CD4+ or CD8+ T cells, or bulk PBMC T cells (not recorded which). The CDR3 spells CATNADIKYPGELFF.